The clone carrying this T cell receptor beta chain was counted ten times or more. The antigen is unknown. This entry belongs to a study of T cell repertoires in cytomegalovirus infection. TCRdb called the reads again in MiXCR, with one record for every CDR3 protein. The sample consists of fewer than 950,000 distinct CDR3 sequences, around a third of them appearing once. The CDR3 length is 15 residues. Germline V lookup: CDR1 LGHNA, CDR2 YNFKEQ. Trimming stripped 0 bases from V and 1 base from J, with 9 bases between. The chain has TRBV4-2 and TRBJ1-1, with D hard to call. The material sequenced was cultured CD8+ T cells from PBMCs, taken from culture after CMV antigen stimulation. This clonotype originated in a human donor in good health (CMV status not recorded). Some clones in this sample may be carry-over from other donors' samples. CDR3 region: CASSQEEGSNTEAFF. The DNA for the CDR3 is TGTGCCAGCAGCCAAGAAGAGGGTTCGAACACTGAAGCTTTCTTT.